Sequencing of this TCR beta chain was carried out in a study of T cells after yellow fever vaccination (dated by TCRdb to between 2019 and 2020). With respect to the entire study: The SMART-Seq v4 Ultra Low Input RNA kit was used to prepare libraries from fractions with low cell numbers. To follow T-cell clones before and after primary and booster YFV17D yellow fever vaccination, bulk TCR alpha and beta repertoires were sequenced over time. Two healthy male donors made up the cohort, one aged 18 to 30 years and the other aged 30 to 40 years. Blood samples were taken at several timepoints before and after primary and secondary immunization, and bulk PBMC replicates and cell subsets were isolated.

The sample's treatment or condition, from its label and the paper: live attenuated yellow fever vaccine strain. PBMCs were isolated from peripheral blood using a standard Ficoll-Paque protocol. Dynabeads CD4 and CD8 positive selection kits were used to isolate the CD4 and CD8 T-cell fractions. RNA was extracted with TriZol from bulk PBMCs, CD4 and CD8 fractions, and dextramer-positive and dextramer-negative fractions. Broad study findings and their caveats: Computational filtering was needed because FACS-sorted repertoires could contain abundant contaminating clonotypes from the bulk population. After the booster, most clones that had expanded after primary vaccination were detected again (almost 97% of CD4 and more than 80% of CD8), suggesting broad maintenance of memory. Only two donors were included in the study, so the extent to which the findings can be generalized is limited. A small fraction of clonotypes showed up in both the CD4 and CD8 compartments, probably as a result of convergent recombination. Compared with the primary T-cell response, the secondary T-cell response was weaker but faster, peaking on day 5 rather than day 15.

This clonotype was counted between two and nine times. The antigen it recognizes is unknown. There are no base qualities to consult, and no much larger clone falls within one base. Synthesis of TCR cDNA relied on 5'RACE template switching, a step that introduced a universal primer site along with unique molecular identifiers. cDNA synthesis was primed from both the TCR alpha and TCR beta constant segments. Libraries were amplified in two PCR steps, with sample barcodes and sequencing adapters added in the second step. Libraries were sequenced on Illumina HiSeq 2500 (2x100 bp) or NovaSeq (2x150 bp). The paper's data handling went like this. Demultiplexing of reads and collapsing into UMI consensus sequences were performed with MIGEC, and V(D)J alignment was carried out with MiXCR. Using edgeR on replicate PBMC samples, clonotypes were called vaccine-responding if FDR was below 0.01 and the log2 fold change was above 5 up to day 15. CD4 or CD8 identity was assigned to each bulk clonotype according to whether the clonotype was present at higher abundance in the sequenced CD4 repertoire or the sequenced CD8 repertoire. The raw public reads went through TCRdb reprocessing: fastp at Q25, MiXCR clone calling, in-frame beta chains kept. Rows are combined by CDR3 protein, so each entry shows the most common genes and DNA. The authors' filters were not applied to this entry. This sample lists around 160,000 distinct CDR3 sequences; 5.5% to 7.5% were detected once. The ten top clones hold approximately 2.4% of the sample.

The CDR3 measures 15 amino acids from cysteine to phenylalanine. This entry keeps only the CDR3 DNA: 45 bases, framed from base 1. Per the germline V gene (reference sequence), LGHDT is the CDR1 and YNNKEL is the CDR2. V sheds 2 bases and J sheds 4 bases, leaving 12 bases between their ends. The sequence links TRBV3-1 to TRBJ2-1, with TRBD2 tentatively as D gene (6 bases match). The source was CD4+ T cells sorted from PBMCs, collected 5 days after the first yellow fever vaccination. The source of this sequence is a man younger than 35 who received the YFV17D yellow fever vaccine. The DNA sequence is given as TGTGCCAGCAGCCAATGGTCAGGAGGGTACAATGAGCAGTTCTTC. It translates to CASSQWSGGYNEQFF.